The clone carrying this TCR beta chain was seen more than once but under ten times. The sample comes from a study of blood T cell repertoires in COVID-19. Study information: There were acute and convalescent COVID-19 samples, and they came from the United States, Italy and Spain. The cDNA or gDNA used as material had been derived from T cells, B-cell-depleted T cells, or PBMCs.

As processed by the authors: Amplification from reference gene primers served as the basis for estimated nucleated cell counts. Sequencing was performed with immunoSEQ multiplex PCR; in TCRdb, only in-frame clones are kept and a portion is missing. V and J calls and clone size are those listed in that table; D and trimming were worked out from the DNA. The table has more than 130,000 clones, less than 85% seen once. This CDR3 region has 13 residues. CDR1 and CDR2 from the germline V gene are MNHNY and SVGAGI (reference sequence). Trimming cost V 4 bases and J 6 bases; bases outside gene matches: 5. The rearrangement joins TRBV6-6 to TRBJ1-2; 7 bases are shared with TRBD1. The sample comprised peripheral blood. This receptor was taken from a woman of 80 years or more in a cohort sampled during active or convalescent COVID-19. The CDR3 loop is CASSSTGPNGYTF. The CDR3 DNA is TGTGCCAGCAGTTCGACAGGGCCAAATGGCTACACCTTC.